This T cell receptor (beta chain) was sequenced for a study of blood T cell repertoires in COVID-19. Germline V gene lookup returns CDR1 SGDLS and CDR2 YYNGEE. This CDR3 contains 18 residues. The ends lost 4 bases at V and 0 bases at J; junction bases unmatched: 14. The protocol was immunoSEQ multiplex PCR, while the TCRdb copy is restricted to in-frame clones and leaves out a portion. The sample consists of 470,000 or so clones, approximately 83% of them appearing once. The sequencing sample was made of peripheral blood. V is TRBV9 and J is TRBJ2-5, with 8 nucleotides matching TRBD2. This receptor was identified in a human donor in a cohort sampled during active COVID-19. CDR3 residues: CASSSSGTRKGYQETQYF. The CDR3 DNA sequence: TGTGCCAGCAGCTCCTCCGGGACTAGGAAGGGGTACCAAGAGACCCAGTACTTC. Full variable domain (missing parts from reference TRBV9 and TRBJ2-5): DSGVTQTPKHLITATGQRVTLRCSPRSGDLSVYWYQQSLDQGLQFLIQYYNGEERAKGNILERFSAQQFPDLHSELNLSSLELGDSALYFCASSSSGTRKGYQETQYFGPGTRLLVL.